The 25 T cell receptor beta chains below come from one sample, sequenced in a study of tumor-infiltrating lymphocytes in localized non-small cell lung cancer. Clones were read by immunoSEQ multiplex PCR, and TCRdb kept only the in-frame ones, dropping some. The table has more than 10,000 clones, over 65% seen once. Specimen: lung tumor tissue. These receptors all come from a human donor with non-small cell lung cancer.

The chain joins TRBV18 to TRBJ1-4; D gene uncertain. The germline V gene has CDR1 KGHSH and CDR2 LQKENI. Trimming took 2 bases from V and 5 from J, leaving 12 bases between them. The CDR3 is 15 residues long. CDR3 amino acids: CASSPGTEVNEKLFF. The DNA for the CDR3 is TGTGCCAGCTCACCAGGAACGGAGGTGAATGAAAAACTGTTTTTT.

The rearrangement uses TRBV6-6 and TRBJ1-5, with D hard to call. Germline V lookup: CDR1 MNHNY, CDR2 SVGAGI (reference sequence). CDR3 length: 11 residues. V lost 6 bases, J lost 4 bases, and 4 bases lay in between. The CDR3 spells CASRRNQPQHF. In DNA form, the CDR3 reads TGTGCCAGCAGGAGAAATCAGCCCCAGCATTTT.

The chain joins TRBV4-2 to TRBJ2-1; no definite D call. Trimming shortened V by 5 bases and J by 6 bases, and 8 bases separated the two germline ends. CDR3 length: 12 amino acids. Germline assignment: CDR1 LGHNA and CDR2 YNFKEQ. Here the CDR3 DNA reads TGTGCCAGCAGCTGGGCCTCCAATGAGCAGTTCTTC. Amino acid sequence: CASSWASNEQFF.

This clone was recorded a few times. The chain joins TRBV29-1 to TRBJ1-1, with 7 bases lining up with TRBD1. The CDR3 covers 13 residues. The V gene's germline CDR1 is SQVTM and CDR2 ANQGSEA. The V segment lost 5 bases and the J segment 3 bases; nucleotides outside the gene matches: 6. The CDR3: CSVQRTGDTEAFF. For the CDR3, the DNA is TGCAGCGTTCAGAGGACAGGAGACACTGAAGCTTTCTTT.

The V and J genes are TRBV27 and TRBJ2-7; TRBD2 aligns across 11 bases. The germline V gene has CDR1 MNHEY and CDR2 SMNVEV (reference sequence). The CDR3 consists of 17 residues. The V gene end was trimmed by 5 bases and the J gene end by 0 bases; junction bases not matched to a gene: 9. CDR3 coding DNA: TGTGCCAGCAGTGCCAAAACCGGGACTAGCGGCTCCTACGAGCAGTACTTC. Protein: CASSAKTGTSGSYEQYF.

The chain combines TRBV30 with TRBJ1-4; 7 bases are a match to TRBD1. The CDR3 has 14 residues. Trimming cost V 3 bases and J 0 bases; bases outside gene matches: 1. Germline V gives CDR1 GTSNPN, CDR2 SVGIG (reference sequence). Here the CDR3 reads CAWSGTATNEKLFF. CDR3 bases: TGTGCCTGGAGCGGGACAGCAACTAATGAAAAACTGTTTTTT. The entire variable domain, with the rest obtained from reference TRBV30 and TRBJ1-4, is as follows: SQTIHQWPATLVQPVGSPLSLECTVEGTSNPNLYWYRQAAGRGLQLLFYSVGIGQISSEVPQNLSASRPQDRQFILSSKKLLLSDSGFYLCAWSGTATNEKLFFGSGTQLSVL.

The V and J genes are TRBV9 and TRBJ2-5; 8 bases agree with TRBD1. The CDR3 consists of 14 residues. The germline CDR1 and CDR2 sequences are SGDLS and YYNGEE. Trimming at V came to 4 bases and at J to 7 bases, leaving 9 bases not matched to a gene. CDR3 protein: CASSPQGAPRTQYF. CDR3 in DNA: TGTGCCAGCAGCCCCCAGGGGGCCCCTCGGACCCAGTACTTC.

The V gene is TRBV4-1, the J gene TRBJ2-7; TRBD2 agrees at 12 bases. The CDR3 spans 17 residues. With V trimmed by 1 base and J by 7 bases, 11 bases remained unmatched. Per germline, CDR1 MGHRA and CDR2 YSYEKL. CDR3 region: CASSQVGLAGLFGEQYF. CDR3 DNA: TGCGCCAGCAGCCAAGTTGGACTAGCGGGATTATTCGGGGAGCAGTACTTC.

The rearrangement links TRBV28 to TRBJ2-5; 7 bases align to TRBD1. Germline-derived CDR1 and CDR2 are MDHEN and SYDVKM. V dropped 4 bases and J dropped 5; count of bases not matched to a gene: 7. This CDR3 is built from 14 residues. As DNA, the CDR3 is TGTGCCAGCAGTTCCCCAGACAGGGACGAGACCCAGTACTTC. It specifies CASSSPDRDETQYF.

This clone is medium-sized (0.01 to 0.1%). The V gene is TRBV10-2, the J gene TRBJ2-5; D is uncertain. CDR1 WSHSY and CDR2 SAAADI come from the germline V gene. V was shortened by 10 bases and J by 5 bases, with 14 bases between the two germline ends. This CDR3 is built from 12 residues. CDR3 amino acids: CATAAEAETQYF. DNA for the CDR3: TGCGCCACCGCGGCCGAGGCCGAGACCCAGTACTTC.

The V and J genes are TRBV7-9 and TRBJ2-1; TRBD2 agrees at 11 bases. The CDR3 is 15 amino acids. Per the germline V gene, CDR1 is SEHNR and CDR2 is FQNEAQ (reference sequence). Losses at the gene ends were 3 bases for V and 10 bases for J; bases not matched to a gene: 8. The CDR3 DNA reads TGTGCCAGCAGCTTGAGACTAGCGGGGTTCCACGAGCAGTTCTTC. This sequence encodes CASSLRLAGFHEQFF.

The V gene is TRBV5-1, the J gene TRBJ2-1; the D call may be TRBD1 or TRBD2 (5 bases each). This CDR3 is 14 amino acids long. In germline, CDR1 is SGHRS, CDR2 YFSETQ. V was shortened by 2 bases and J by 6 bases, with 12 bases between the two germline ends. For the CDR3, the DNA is TGCGCCAGCAGCTTTGGAGCCGGGACCAATGAGCAGTTCTTC. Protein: CASSFGAGTNEQFF.

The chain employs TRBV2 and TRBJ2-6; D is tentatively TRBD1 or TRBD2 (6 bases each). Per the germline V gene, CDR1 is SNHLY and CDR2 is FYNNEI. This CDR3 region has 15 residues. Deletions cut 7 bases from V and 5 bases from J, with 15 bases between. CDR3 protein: CASTKGGGRANVLTF. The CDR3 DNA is TGTGCCAGCACTAAAGGGGGAGGTAGGGCCAACGTCCTGACTTTC.

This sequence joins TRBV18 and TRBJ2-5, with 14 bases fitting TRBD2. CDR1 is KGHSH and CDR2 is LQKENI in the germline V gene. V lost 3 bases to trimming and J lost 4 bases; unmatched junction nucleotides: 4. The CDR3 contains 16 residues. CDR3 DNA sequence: TGTGCCAGCTCACCTCGGGGACTAGCGGGAGCAGAGACCCAGTACTTC. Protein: CASSPRGLAGAETQYF.

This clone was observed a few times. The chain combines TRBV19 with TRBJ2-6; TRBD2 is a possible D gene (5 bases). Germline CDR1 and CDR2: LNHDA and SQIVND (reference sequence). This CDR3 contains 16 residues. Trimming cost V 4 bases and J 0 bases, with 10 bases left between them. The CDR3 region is CASSTGIGSGANVLTF. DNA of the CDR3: TGTGCCAGTAGTACGGGAATCGGCTCTGGGGCCAACGTCCTGACTTTC.

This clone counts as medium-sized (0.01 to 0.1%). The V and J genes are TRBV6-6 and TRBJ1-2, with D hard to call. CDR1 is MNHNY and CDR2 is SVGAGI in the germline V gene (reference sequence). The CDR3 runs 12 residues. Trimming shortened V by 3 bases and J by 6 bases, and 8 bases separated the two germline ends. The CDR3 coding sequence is TGTGCCAGCAGTTATTTCAGAGATGGCTACACCTTC. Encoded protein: CASSYFRDGYTF.

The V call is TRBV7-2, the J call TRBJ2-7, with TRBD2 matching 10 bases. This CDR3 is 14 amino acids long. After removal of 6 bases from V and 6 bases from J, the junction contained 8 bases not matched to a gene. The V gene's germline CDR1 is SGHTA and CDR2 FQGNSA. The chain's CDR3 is CASRRAGGPVEQYF. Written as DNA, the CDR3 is TGTGCCAGCAGAAGAGCGGGAGGGCCGGTCGAGCAGTACTTC.

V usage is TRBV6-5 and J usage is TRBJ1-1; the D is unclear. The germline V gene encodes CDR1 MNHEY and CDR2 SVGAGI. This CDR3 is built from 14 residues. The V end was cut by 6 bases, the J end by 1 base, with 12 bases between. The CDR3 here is CASSLSAGNTEAFF. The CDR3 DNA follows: TGTGCCAGCAGCCTCTCGGCGGGGAACACTGAAGCTTTCTTT.

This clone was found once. CDR3 DNA sequence: TGTGCCTGGAGGCCAGCCGCCTCGGGTGGCACCATATATTTT. This translates into CAWRPAASGGTIYF. V and J are TRBV30 and TRBJ1-3; D remains unclear. The CDR3 totals 14 residues. Germline CDR1 and CDR2: GTSNPN and SVGIG (reference sequence). Deletions cut 3 bases from V and 9 bases from J, with 18 bases between. The variable domain in full, with the rest retrieved from reference TRBV30 and TRBJ1-3, is SQTIHQWPATLVQPVGSPLSLECTVEGTSNPNLYWYRQAAGRGLQLLFYSVGIGQISSEVPQNLSASRPQDRQFILSSKKLLLSDSGFYLCAWRPAASGGTIYFGEGSWLTVV.

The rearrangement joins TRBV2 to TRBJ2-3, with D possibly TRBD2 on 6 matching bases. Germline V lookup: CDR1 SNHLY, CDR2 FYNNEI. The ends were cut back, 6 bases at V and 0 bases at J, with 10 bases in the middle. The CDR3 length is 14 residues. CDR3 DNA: TGTGCCAGCAGGAGACTAGGTAGCACAGATACGCAGTATTTT. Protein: CASRRLGSTDTQYF.

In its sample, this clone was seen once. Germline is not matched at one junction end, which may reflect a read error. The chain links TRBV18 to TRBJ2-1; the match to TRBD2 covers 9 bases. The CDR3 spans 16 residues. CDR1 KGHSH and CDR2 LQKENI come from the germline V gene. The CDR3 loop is CASSPFSGSYYNKQFF. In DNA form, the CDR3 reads TGTGCCAGCTCACCATTTAGCGGGAGTTACTACAATAAGCAGTTCTTC.

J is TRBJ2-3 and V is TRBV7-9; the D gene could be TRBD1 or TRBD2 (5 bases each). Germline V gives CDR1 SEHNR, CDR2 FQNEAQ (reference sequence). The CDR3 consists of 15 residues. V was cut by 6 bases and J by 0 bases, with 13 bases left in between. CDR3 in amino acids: CASSEGLYSTDTQYF. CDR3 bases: TGTGCCAGCAGTGAGGGGCTGTATAGCACAGATACGCAGTATTTT. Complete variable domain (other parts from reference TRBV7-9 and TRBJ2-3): DTGVSQNPRHKITKRGQNVTFRCDPISEHNRLYWYRQTLGQGPEFLTYFQNEAQLEKSRLLSDRFSAERPKGSFSTLEIQRTEQGDSAMYLCASSEGLYSTDTQYFGPGTRLTVL.

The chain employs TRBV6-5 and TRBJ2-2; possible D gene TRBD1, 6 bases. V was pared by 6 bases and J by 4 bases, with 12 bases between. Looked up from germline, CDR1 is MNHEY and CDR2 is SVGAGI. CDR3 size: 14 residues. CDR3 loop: CASRRTVSTGELFF. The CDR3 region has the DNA TGTGCCAGCAGAAGGACAGTAAGCACCGGGGAGCTGTTTTTT.

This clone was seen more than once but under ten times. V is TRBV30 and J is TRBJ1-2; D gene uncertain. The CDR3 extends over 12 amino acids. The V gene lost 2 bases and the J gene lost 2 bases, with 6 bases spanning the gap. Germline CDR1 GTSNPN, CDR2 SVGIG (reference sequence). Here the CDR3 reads CAWSRGNYGYTF. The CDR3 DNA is TGTGCCTGGAGTAGAGGGAACTATGGCTACACCTTC. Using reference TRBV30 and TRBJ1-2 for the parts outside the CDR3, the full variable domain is SQTIHQWPATLVQPVGSPLSLECTVEGTSNPNLYWYRQAAGRGLQLLFYSVGIGQISSEVPQNLSASRPQDRQFILSSKKLLLSDSGFYLCAWSRGNYGYTFGSGTRLTVV.

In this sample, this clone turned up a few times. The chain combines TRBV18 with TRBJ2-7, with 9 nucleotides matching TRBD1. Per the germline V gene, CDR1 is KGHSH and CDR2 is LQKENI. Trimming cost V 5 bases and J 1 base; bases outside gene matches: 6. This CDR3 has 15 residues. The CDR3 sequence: CASSEQGALSYEQYF. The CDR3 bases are TGTGCCAGCTCAGAACAGGGGGCGCTTTCCTACGAGCAGTACTTC.